There are a few counts of the clone carrying this T cell receptor (beta chain). This sample was taken from a study of blood T cell repertoires in COVID-19. Overall study context: The United States, Italy and Spain supplied acute and convalescent COVID-19 samples. The analysed material was cDNA or gDNA that came from T cells, B-cell-depleted T cells, or PBMCs.

Authors' methods: Amplified reference gene primers provided the basis for estimating nucleated cell counts. Data came from immunoSEQ multiplex PCR; TCRdb stores just in-frame clones and leaves some out. V, J and clone size are those of that table, while D and trimming were read from the DNA. Of approximately 150,000 clones listed, roughly 79% are singletons. With 8 bases removed from V and 1 base from J, the gap between germline ends came to 14 bases. The CDR3 loop spans 14 amino acids. The germline V gene encodes CDR1 MNHNY and CDR2 SVGAGI (reference sequence). Sequenced sample: peripheral blood. The receptor's source is a woman aged 55 to 70 with acute or convalescent COVID-19. The chain joins TRBV6-6 to TRBJ1-1, with D maybe TRBD1 (5 bases). CDR3 nucleotides: TGTGCCAGCTGGCCTAGCGGACAGAACACTGAAGCTTTCTTT. It yields the protein CASWPSGQNTEAFF.